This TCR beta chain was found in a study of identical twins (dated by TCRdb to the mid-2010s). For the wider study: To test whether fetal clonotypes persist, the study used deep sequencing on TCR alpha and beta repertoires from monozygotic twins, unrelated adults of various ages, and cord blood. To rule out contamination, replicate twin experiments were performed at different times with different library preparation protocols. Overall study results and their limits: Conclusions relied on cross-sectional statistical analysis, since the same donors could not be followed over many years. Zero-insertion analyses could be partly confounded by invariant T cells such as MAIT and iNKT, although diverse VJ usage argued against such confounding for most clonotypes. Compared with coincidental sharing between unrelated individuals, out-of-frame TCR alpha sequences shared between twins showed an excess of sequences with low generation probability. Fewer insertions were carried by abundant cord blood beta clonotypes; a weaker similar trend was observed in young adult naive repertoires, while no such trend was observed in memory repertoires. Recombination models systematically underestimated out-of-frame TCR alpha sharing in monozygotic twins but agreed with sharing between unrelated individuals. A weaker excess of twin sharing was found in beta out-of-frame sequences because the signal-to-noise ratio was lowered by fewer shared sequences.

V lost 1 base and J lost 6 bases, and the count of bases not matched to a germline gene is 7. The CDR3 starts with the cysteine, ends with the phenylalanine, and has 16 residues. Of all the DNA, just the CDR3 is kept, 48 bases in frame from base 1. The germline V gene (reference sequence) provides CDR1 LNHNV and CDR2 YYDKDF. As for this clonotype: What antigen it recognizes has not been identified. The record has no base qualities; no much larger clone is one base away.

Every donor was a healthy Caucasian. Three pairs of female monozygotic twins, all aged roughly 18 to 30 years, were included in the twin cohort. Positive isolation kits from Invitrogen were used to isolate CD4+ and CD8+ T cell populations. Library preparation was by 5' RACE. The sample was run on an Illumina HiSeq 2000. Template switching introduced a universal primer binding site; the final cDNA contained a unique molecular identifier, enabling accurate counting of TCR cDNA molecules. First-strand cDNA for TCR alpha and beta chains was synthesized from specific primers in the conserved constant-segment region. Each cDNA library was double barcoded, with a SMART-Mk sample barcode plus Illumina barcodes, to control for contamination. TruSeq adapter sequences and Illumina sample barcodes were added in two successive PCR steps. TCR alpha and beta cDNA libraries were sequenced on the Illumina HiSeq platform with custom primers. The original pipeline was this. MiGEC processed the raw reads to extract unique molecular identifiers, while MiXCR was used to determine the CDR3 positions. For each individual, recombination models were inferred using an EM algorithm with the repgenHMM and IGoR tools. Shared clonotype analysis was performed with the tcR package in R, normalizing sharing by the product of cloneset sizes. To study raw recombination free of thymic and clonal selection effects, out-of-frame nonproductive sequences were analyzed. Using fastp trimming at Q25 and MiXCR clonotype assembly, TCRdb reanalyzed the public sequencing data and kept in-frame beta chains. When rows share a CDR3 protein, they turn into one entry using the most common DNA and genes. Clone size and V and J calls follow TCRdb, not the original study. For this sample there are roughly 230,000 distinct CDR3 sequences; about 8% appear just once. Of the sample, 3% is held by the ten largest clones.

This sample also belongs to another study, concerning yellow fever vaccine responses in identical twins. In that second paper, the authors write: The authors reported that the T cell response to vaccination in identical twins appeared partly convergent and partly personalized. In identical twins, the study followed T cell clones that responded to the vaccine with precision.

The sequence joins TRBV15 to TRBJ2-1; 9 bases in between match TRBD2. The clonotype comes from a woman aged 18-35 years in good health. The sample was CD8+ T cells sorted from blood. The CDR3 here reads CATSRAPSGAVNEQFF. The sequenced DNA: TGTGCCACCAGCAGAGCCCCTAGCGGGGCCGTCAATGAGCAGTTCTTC.